What follows are 3 T cell receptor beta chains derived from one specimen sequenced in a study of cytomegalovirus exposure and HLA in healthy donors. With 60 Vbeta and 13 Jbeta primers, the PCR was carried out. Repertoires were generated with immunoSEQ multiplex PCR, while TCRdb's copy carries only in-frame clones and drops some. The sample includes about 190,000 clones, approximately 84% seen only once; the top ten take about 2.4%. The sample comprised PBMCs. These TCRs come from a woman aged 45 to 65 in good health and CMV-seropositive.

The chain carries TRBV18 and TRBJ1-2; D gene unclear. The CDR3 is made up of 15 amino acids. CDR1 is KGHSH and CDR2 is LQKENI in the germline V gene. V lost 3 bases and J 1 base, leaving 12 bases between the germline ends. CDR3 in DNA: TGTGCCAGCTCACCCGACGGGGTCTTTAACTATGGCTACACCTTC. Translating it yields CASSPDGVFNYGYTF.

V is TRBV19 and J is TRBJ1-2, with D uncertain. Trimming took 3 bases from V and 6 from J, leaving 17 bases between them. Germline assignment: CDR1 LNHDA and CDR2 SQIVND (reference sequence). The CDR3 runs to 15 residues. The CDR3 nucleotides are TGTGCCAGTAGTATCTTGTCGCTGGGAGTGCATGGCTACACCTTC. This translates into CASSILSLGVHGYTF.

CDR3 bases: TGTGCCAGCAGCTCAGTCCCCTGTGACAGCCTCTCTGGAAACACCATATATTTT. It specifies CASSSVPCDSLSGNTIYF. This chain uses TRBV7-4 with TRBJ1-3; possibly TRBD1 for D (5 bases). With 4 bases removed from V and 0 bases from J, the gap between germline ends came to 19 bases. The CDR3 runs 18 residues. The germline V gene has CDR1 SGHVT and CDR2 SQSDAQ.